This T cell receptor (beta chain) was sequenced for a study of spatial heterogeneity in lung cancer. Whole-study context: More than eight raw reads, on average, carried each unique TCR and UMI combination.

TCRdb itself ran the 5' RACE reads through MiXCR, one entry per CDR3 protein. The data show fewer than 4,000 distinct CDR3 sequences, approximately 5% seen once. Time point in this sample: sample taken at primary tumor resection. The donors comprised about 69 untreated early-stage non-small cell lung cancer patients. Unsorted whole RNA of tumor, nontumor lung or frozen PBMC was sequenced. Study-level findings and limits: Counts that tracked tumor mutation counts were those of expanded intratumoral alpha and beta TCRs. Estimates put coverage of tumor T cells 7% to 8% for alpha and 13% for beta chains.

This CDR3 is built from 13 residues. Trimming took 4 bases from V and 5 from J; bases not matched to a gene: 4. Germline CDR1 reads SGHTA; CDR2 reads FQGTGA. By share, this clonotype ranks as medium-sized. The antigen is not known. This chain uses TRBV7-3 with TRBJ2-5; 7 positions agree with TRBD2. The TCR was taken from a female donor with early-stage non-small cell lung cancer. The sample consisted of lung tumor tissue, taken at surgery. The CDR3 nucleotides are TGTGCCAGCAGCTCACTAGCGTCGGAGACCCAGTACTTC. It is translated as CASSSLASETQYF.